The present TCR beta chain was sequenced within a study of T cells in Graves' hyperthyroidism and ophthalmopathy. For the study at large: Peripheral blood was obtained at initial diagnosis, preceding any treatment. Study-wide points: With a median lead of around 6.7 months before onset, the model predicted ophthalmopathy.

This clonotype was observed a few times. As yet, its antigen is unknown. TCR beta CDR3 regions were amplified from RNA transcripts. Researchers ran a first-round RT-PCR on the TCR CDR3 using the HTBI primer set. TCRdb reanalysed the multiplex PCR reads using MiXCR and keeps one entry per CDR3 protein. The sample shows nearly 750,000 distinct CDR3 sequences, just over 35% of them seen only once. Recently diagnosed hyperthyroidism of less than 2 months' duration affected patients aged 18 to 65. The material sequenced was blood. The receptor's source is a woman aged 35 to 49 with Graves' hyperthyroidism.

The CDR3, as DNA: TGTGCCAGCAGCTTAAGTCGTGGGGACAATGAGCAGTTCTTC. This translates into CASSLSRGDNEQFF. V gene TRBV7-3 combines with J gene TRBJ2-1; D is undetermined. The CDR3 has 14 residues. From germline, CDR1 is SGHTA and CDR2 FQGTGA. Trimming stripped 1 base from V and 5 bases from J, with 9 bases between.